These T cell receptor beta chains were read from a single sample in a study of cytomegalovirus exposure and HLA in healthy donors. Data came from immunoSEQ multiplex PCR; TCRdb stores just in-frame clones and leaves some out. In the table there are some 110,000 clones, 65% to 85% of which are singletons. Sequencing input: PBMCs. The source is a man aged 18-30 years in good health and CMV-seronegative. The CDR3 runs from the conserved cysteine through the conserved F or W. The D gene is left open where the match is weak. The size entry is marked missing in some rows and otherwise reads once, few, many or a size class.

D,V,J,size,DNA,CDR3
NA,TRBV9,TRBJ2-2,NA,TGTGCCAGCAGCGTAAGTGTAGGGAGCGCGAACACCGGGGAGCTGTTTTTT,CASSVSVGSANTGELFF
NA,TRBV6-5,TRBJ2-7,NA,TGCGCCAGCACCCGGGGCGGGGACGAGCAGTACTTC,CASTRGGDEQYF
TRBD1,TRBV2,TRBJ1-4,NA,TGTGCCAGCAAGGGACAGAGTCATGCTAATGAAAAACTGTTTTTT,CASKGQSHANEKLFF
TRBD1,TRBV19,TRBJ1-1,NA,TGTGCCAGTACCGACAGGGGGCAGAACACTGAAGCTTTCTTT,CASTDRGQNTEAFF
NA,TRBV5-1,TRBJ1-1,NA,TGCGCCAGCAGCTTGGAAGACGGAGGAGGCACTGAAGCTTTCTTT,CASSLEDGGGTEAFF
TRBD2,TRBV11-3,TRBJ2-3,few,TGTGCCAGCAGCTTGGGGACTAGCTCAGATACGCAGTATTTT,CASSLGTSSDTQYF
TRBD2,TRBV2,TRBJ2-3,NA,TGTGCCAGCAGTGAATACGCTAGCGGGAGTTCAGATACGCAGTATTTT,CASSEYASGSSDTQYF
NA,TRBV28,TRBJ1-2,NA,TGTGCCAGCAGTTTATCAGCAGGGAGCTACACCTTC,CASSLSAGSYTF
NA,TRBV19,TRBJ2-3,NA,TGTGCCAGTAGTATAGATACCCACTTAGCCTCGAGTCTTGCAGATACGCAGTATTTT,CASSIDTHLASSLADTQYF
NA,TRBV19,TRBJ1-5,NA,TGTGCCAGTAGTATTAGCCAGGGATGGCAGCCCCAGCATTTT,CASSISQGWQPQHF
NA,TRBV6-5,TRBJ1-1,NA,TGTGCCAGCAGTCCACTAGGACGAGGGCACACTGAAGCTTTCTTT,CASSPLGRGHTEAFF
NA,TRBV5-4,TRBJ2-1,few,TGTGCCAGCAGCCCGGACACCTACAATGAGCAGTTCTTC,CASSPDTYNEQFF
NA,TRBV28,TRBJ2-5,NA,TGTGCCAGCAGTTCCGACAGGTTTCTAGGAGAGACCCAGTACTTC,CASSSDRFLGETQYF
NA,TRBV7-6,TRBJ1-1,NA,TGTGCCAGCAGCCCGCGGGTCCTCGGGGACACTGAAGCTTTCTTT,CASSPRVLGDTEAFF
NA,TRBV5-6,TRBJ2-1,NA,TGTGCCAGCAGCCACTGGGGGGGGCAGAACAATGAGCAGTTCTTC,CASSHWGGQNNEQFF
TRBD1,TRBV28,TRBJ1-2,NA,TGTGCCAGCAGGTGGGACGGGACAGGGATCTATGGCTACACCTTC,CASRWDGTGIYGYTF
NA,TRBV7-6,TRBJ2-5,NA,TGTGCCAGCAGCACCGTTAATAGCGCCGAGACCCAGTACTTC,CASSTVNSAETQYF
NA,TRBV9,TRBJ1-5,NA,TGTGCCAGCAGCGTAGATTCTAGACCCAATCAGCCCCAGCATTTT,CASSVDSRPNQPQHF
TRBD2,TRBV5-4,TRBJ2-5,NA,TGTGCCAGCAGCTTCCAGCGGGAGAGAGAGACCCAGTACTTC,CASSFQRERETQYF
NA,TRBV30,TRBJ2-7,NA,TGTGCCTGGAGTGTACCCAGGGGTGAGCAGTACTTC,CAWSVPRGEQYF
NA,TRBV11-2,TRBJ1-2,NA,TGTGCCAGCAGCTTAGTGACAGTGGTGGATATGGGTGGCTACACCTTC,CASSLVTVVDMGGYTF
NA,TRBV10-3,TRBJ1-1,NA,TGTGCCATCAGTGAGTCAGGGGTCAGCGCAGCTTTCTTT,CAISESGVSAAFF
TRBD2,TRBV7-2,TRBJ2-1,NA,TGTGCCAGCAGCTACGGGACTAGCGGGAGAGGCGACGGCGGCAATGAGCAGTTCTTC,CASSYGTSGRGDGGNEQFF
NA,TRBV28,TRBJ2-2,NA,TGTGCCAGCAGTTTATCCTCTCCGAACACCGGGGAGCTGTTTTTT,CASSLSSPNTGELFF
TRBD1,TRBV28,TRBJ1-5,NA,TGTGCTGTCTCCCGGGACAGAGATAATCAGCCCCAGCATTTT,CAVSRDRDNQPQHF
TRBD1,TRBV19,TRBJ2-3,NA,TGTGCCAGTAGTATGTCAGGGGGCGGCACAGATACGCAGTATTTT,CASSMSGGGTDTQYF
TRBD2,TRBV5-5,TRBJ2-3,NA,TGCGCCAGCAGCCAAGGACTAGCGGGAGGGCCTAGCACAGATACGCAGTATTTT,CASSQGLAGGPSTDTQYF
TRBD2,TRBV4-3,TRBJ2-1,NA,TGCGCCAGCAGCCAGGAACTAGCGGGAGGTCCGGATGAGCAGTTCTTC,CASSQELAGGPDEQFF
TRBD2,TRBV6-5,TRBJ2-7,NA,TGTGCCAGCAGTTTAGCCACGGGAGGGGGTTTTGAGCAGTACTTC,CASSLATGGGFEQYF
NA,TRBV7-6,TRBJ1-5,once,TGTGCCAGCAGCTTAAAGCAAGTCGATCAGCCCCAGCATTTT,CASSLKQVDQPQHF
TRBD1,TRBV12-5,TRBJ1-2,NA,TGTGCTAGTGGTTTGTCCCCCGGGACAGGGGGCGGCTACACCTTC,CASGLSPGTGGGYTF
TRBD2,TRBV7-2,TRBJ2-2,NA,TGTGCCAGCAGCCTACGGGTTAGCGGGAAATCCGGGGAGCTGTTTTTT,CASSLRVSGKSGELFF
NA,TRBV21-1,TRBJ1-1,NA,TGTGCCAGCAACCCACAGGGGGCAAGGACTGAAGCTTTCTTT,CASNPQGARTEAFF
TRBD1,TRBV5-1,TRBJ2-5,NA,TGCGCCAGCAGCTTGGCCAGGGGGCGAGAGGAGACCCAGTACTTC,CASSLARGREETQYF
TRBD1,TRBV11-2,TRBJ2-5,NA,TGTGCCAGCAGCTTACAGGGGGCGAAGACCCAGTACTTC,CASSLQGAKTQYF
NA,TRBV6-6,TRBJ2-3,few,TGTGCCAGCAGTTATGGGCGGGCCCATACGCAGTATTTT,CASSYGRAHTQYF
TRBD2,TRBV7-9,TRBJ2-5,NA,TGTGCCAGCAGCCCGGGACTAGAAGGAGAGACCCAGTACTTC,CASSPGLEGETQYF
NA,TRBV9,TRBJ1-1,NA,TGTGCCAGCAGCCCCAGGGTGGGGATCATGAACACTGAAGCTTTCTTT,CASSPRVGIMNTEAFF